This T cell receptor (beta chain) was profiled in a study of blood T cell repertoires in COVID-19. The overall study: Specimens from acute and convalescent COVID-19 originated in the United States, Italy and Spain.

Original handling: Amplified reference gene primers provided the basis for estimating nucleated cell counts. Sequenced by immunoSEQ multiplex PCR; TCRdb stores in-frame clones only, minus some. V and J calls and clone size are copied from that table; D and trimming were computed from the DNA. The sample records about 72,000 clones, 75% to 90% being singletons. CDR3 length: 14 residues. The J segment lost 3 bases and the V segment lost 9 bases, leaving 7 bases of the junction unmatched. Germline V gene lookup returns CDR1 LNHDA and CDR2 SQIVND (reference sequence). Sequenced material: peripheral blood. The genes are TRBV19 and TRBJ1-1; 10 bases are a match to TRBD1. The sequence derives from a woman over 75 with acute or convalescent COVID-19. CDR3 nucleotide sequence: TGTGCCAGCCTAGACAGGGGGCTGGACACTGAAGCTTTCTTT. It encodes CASLDRGLDTEAFF.